This TCR beta chain was obtained from a study of T-cell reconstitution after alpha-beta-depleted transplantation in children. The CDR3 is 15 amino acids. The V gene end was trimmed by 8 bases and the J gene end by 2 bases; junction bases not matched to a gene: 8. TCRbeta library construction was performed incorporating unique molecular identifiers. TCRdb reprocessed the PCR reads via MiXCR and lists one record per CDR3 protein. Of around 530,000 distinct CDR3 sequences listed, approximately 32% are singletons. The TCR sequence derives from a human donor who donated a stem cell graft to a child with aplastic anemia. The specimen was PBMCs from the stem cell graft donor, collected from the stem cell graft. V gene TRBV12-3 or TRBV12-4 combines with J gene TRBJ2-4, with 8 positions matching TRBD2. Here the CDR3 reads CASGRREEPKNIQYF. The CDR3 DNA sequence: TGTGCCAGCGGACGGCGGGAGGAACCCAAAAACATTCAGTACTTC.